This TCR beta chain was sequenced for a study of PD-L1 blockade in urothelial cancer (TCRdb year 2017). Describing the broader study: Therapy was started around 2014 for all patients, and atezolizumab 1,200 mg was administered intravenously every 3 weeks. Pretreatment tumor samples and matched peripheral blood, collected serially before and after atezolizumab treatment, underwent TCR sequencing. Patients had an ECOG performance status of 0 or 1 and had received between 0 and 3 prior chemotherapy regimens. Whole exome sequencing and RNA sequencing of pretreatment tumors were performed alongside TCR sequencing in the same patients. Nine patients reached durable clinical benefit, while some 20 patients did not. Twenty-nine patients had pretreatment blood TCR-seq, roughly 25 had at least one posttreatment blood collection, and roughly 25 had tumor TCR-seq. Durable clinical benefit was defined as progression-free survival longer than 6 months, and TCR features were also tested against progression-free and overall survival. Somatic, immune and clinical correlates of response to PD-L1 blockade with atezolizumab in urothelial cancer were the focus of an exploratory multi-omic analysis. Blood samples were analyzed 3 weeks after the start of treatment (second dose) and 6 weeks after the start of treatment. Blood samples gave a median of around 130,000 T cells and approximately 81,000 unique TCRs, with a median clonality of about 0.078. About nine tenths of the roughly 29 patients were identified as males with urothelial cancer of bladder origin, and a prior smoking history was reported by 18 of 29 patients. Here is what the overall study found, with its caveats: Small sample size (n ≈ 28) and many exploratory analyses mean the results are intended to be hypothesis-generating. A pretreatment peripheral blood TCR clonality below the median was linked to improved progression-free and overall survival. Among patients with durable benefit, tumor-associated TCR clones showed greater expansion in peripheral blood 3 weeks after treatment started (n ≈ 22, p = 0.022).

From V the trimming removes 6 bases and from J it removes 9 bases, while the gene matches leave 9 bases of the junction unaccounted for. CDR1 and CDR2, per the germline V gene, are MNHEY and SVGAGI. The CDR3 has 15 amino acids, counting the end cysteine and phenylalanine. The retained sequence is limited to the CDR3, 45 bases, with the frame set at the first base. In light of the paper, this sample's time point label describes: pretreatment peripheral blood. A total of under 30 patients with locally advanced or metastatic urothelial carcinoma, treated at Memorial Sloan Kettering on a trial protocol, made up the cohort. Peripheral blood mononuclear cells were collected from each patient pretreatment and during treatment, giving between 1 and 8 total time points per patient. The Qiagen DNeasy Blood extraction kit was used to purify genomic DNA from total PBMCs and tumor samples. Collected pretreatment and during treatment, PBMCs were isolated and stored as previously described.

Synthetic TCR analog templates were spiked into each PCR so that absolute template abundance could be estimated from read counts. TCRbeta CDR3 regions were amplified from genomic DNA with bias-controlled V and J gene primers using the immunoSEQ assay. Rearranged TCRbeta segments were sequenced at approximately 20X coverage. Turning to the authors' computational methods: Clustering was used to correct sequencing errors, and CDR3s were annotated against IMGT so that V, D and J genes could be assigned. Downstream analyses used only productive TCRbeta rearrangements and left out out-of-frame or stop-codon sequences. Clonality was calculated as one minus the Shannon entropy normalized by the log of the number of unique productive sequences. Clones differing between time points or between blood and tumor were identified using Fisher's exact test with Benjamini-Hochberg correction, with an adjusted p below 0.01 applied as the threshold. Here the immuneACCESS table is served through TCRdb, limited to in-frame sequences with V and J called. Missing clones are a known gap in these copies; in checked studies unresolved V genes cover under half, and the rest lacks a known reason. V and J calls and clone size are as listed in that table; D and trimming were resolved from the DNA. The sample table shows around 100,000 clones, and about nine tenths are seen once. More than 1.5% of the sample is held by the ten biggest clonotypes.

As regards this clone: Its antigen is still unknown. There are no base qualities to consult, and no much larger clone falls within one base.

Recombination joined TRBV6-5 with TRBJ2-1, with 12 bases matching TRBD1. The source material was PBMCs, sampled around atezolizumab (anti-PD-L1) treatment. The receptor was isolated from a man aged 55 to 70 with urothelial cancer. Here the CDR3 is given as CASRKGQGAGFEQFF. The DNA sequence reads TGTGCCAGCAGGAAGGGACAGGGGGCAGGATTTGAGCAGTTCTTC.